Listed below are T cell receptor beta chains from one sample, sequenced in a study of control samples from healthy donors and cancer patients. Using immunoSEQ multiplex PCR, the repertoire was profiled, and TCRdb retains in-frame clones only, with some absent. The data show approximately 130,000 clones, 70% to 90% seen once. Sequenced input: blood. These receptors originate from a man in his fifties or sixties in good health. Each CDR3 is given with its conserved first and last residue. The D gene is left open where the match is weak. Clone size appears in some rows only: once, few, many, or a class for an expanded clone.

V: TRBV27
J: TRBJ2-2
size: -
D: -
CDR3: CASSLNTQAGELFF
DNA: TGTGCCAGCAGTTTAAATACCCAGGCCGGGGAGCTGTTTTTT

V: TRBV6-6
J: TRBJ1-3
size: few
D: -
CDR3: CASSPLGQLLSGNTIYF
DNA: TGTGCCAGCAGTCCCCTCGGACAGCTACTCTCTGGAAACACCATATATTTT

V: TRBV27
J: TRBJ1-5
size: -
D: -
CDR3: CASSLQGHQPQHF
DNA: TGTGCCAGCAGTTTACAGGGTCATCAGCCCCAGCATTTT

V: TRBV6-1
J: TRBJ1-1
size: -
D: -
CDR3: CASSEGWSMNTEAFF
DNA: TGTGCCAGCAGTGAAGGGTGGAGTATGAACACTGAAGCTTTCTTT

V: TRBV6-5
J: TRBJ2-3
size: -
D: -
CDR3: CASSFDATDTQYF
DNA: TGTGCCAGCAGTTTCGATGCCACAGATACGCAGTATTTT

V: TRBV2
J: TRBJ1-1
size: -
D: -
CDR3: CASSEEGGMNTEAFF
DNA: TGTGCCAGCAGTGAAGAAGGGGGGATGAACACTGAAGCTTTCTTT

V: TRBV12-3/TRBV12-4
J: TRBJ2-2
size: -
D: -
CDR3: CASSPGATGELFF
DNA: TGTGCCAGCAGTCCCGGGGCCACCGGGGAGCTGTTTTTT

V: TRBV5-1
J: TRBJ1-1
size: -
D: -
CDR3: CASSAQNTEAFF
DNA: TGCGCCAGCAGCGCGCAGAACACTGAAGCTTTCTTT

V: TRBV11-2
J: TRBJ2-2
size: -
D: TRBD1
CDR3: CASSSLGTGFTGELFF
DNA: TGTGCCAGCAGCTCTTTGGGGACAGGGTTCACCGGGGAGCTGTTTTTT

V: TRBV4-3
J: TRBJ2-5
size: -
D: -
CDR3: CASSQESREETQYF
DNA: TGCGCCAGCAGCCAAGAGTCCAGGGAAGAGACCCAGTACTTC

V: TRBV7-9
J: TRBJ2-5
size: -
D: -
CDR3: CASSLRQLGQETQYF
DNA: TGTGCCAGCAGCTTAAGGCAGTTAGGCCAAGAGACCCAGTACTTC

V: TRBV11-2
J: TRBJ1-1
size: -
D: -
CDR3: CASSLGGWTEAFF
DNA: TGTGCCAGCAGCTTAGGCGGGTGGACTGAAGCTTTCTTT

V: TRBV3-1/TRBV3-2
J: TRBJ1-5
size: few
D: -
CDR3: CASSQDQQPQHF
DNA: TGTGCCAGCAGCCAAGATCAACAGCCCCAGCATTTT

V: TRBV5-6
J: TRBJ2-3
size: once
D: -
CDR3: CASSLDDSTGADTQYF
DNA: TGTGCCAGCAGCTTGGACGACAGTACCGGAGCAGATACGCAGTATTTT

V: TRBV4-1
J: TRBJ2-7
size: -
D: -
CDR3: CASSQDWREQYF
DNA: TGCGCCAGCAGCCAAGATTGGCGCGAGCAGTACTTC

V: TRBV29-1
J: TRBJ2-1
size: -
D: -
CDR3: CSSLRGGPYNEQFF
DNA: TGCAGCAGCCTAAGGGGGGGGCCCTACAATGAGCAGTTCTTC

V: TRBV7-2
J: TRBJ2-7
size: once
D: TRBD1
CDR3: CASSLRDRAGGREQYF
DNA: TGTGCCAGCAGCTTACGGGACAGGGCAGGGGGCCGGGAGCAGTACTTC

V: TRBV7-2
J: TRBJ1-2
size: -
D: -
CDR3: CASSLTGYGYTF
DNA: TGTGCCAGCAGCTTAACGGGCTATGGCTACACCTTC

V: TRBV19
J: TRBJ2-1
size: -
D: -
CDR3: CASSIAEGGEQFF
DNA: TGTGCCAGTAGTATAGCGGAGGGCGGTGAGCAGTTCTTC

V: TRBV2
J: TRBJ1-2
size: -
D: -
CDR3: CASSDGQNYGYTF
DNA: TGTGCCAGCAGTGACGGGCAAAACTATGGCTACACCTTC

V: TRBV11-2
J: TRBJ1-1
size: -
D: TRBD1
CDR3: CASRPRDRSLNTEAFF
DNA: TGTGCCAGCAGACCGAGGGACAGGTCCTTGAACACTGAAGCTTTCTTT

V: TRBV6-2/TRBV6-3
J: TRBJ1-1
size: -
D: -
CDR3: CASSLDTRGGINTEAFF
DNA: TGTGCCAGCAGTCTTGACACCCGTGGGGGGATTAACACTGAAGCTTTCTTT

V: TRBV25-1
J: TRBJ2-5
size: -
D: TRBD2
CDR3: CASSSPRAGGDETQYF
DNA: TGTGCCAGCAGTTCCCCCAGAGCGGGGGGGGATGAGACCCAGTACTTC

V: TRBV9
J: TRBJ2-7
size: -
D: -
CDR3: CASSSQGYEQYF
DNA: TGTGCCAGCAGCTCACAGGGTTACGAGCAGTACTTC

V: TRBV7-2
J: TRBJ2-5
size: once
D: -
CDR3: CASSLARERMETQYF
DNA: TGTGCCAGCAGCTTAGCGAGGGAGCGTATGGAGACCCAGTACTTC

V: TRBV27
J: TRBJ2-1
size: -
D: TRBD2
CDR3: CASSLYPPISGGLYNEQFF
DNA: TGTGCCAGCAGTTTATACCCCCCGATTAGCGGGGGGCTCTACAATGAGCAGTTCTTC

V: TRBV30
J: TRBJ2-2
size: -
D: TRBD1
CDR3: CAWRTGGNTGELFF
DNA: TGTGCCTGGAGGACAGGGGGGAACACCGGGGAGCTGTTTTTT

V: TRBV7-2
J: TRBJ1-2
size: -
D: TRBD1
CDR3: CASSSRTGAEGYTF
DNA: TGTGCCAGCAGCTCGAGGACAGGGGCGGAGGGCTACACCTTC